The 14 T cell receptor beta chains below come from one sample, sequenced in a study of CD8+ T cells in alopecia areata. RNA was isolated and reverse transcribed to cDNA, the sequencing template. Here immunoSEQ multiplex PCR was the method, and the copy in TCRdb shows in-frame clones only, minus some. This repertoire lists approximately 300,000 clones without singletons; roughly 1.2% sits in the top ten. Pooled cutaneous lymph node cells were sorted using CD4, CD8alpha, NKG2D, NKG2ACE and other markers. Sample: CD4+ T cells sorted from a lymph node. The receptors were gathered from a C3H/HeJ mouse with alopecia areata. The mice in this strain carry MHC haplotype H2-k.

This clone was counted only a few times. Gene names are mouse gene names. The CDR3 bases that were read are TGTGCCAGCAGCCACCTGGGGGGAGATGCT. Protein: CASSHLGGDA. From start to end, the CDR3 is CASSHLGGDAEQFF. The V gene is TRBV13-1, the J gene TRBJ2-1; 8 positions agree with TRBD2. The CDR3 extends 4 residues past the end of the read, so its final part is completed from the germline J gene. The germline V gene encodes CDR1 NSHNY and CDR2 SYGAGN. CDR3 length: 14 residues. After removal of 5 bases from V and 5 bases from J, the junction contained 6 bases not matched to a gene.

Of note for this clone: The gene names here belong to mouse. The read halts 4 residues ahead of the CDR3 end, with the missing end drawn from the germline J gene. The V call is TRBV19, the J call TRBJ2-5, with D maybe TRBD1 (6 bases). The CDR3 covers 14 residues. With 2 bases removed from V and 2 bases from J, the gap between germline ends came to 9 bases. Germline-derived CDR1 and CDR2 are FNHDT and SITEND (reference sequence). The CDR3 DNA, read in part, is TGTGCCAGCAGTATGAGGGGGAGCCAAGAC. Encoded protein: CASSMRGSQD. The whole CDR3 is CASSMRGSQDTQYF.

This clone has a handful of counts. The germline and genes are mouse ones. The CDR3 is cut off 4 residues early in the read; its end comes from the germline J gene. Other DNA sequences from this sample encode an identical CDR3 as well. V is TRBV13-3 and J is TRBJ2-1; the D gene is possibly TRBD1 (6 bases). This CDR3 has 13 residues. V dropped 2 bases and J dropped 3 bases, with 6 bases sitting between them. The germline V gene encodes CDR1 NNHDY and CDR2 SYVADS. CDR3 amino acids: CASSEGGYAEQFF. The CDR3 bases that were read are TGTGCCAGCAGTGAAGGGGGCTATGCT.

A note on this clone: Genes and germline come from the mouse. CDR3 sequence: CASSKDRNSDYTF. The part of the CDR3 DNA that was read is TGTGCCAGCAGTAAGGACAGAAACTCC. The J gene is TRBJ1-2, the V gene TRBV13-1; maybe TRBD1 (6 bases). The missing CDR3 end, 4 residues past where the read stops, is filled in from the germline J gene. Germline values: CDR1 NSHNY, CDR2 SYGAGN. V was pared by 4 bases and J by 1 base, with 8 bases between. There are 13 residues in the CDR3.

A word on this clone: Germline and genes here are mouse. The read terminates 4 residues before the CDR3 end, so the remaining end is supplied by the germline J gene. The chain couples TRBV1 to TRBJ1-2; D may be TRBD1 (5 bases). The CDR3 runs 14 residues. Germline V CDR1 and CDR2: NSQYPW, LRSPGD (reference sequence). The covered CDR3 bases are TGCACCTGCAGTGCAGGGCAGGCAGGGACC. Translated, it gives CTCSAGQAGT. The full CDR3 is CTCSAGQAGTDYTF.

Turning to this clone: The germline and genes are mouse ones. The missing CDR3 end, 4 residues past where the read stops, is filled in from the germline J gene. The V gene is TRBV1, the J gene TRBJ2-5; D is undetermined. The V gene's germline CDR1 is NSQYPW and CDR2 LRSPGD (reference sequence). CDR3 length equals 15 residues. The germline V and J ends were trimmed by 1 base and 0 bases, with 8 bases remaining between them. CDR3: CTCSAGYFNQDTQYF. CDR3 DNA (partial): TGCACCTGCAGTGCAGGGTACTTTAACCAAGAC.

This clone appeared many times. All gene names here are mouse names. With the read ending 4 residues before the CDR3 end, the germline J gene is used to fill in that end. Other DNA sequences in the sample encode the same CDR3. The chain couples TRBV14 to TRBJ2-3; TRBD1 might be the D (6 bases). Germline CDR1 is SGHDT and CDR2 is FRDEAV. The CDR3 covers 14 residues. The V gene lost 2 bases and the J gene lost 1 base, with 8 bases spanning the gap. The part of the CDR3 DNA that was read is TGTGCCAGCAGTTTAGGGGGTGGTGCAGAA. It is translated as CASSLGGGAE. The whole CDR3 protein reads CASSLGGGAETLYF.

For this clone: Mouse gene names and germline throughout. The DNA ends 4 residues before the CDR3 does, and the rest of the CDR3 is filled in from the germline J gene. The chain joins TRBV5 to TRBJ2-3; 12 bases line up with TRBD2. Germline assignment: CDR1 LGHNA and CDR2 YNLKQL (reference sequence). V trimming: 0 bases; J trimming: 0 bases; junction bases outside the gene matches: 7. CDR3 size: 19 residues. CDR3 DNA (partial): TGTGCCAGCAGCCAAGACGGGACTGGGGGGCCGACTAGTGCAGAA. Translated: CASSQDGTGGPTSAE. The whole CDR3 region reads CASSQDGTGGPTSAETLYF.

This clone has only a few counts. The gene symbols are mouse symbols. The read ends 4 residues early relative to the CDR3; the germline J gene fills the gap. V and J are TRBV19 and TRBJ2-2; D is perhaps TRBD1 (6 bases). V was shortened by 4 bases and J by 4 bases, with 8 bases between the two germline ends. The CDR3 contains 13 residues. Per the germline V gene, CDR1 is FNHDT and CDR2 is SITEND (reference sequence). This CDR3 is CASSPRGTGQLYF. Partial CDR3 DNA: TGTGCCAGCAGTCCCAGGGGCACCGGG.

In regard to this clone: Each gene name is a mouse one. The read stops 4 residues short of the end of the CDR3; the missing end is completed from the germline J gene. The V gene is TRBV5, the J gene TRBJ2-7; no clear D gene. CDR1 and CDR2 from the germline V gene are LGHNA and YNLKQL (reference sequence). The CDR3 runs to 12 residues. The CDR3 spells CASSRDKYEQYF. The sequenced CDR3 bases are TGTGCCAGCAGCCGAGACAAATAT.

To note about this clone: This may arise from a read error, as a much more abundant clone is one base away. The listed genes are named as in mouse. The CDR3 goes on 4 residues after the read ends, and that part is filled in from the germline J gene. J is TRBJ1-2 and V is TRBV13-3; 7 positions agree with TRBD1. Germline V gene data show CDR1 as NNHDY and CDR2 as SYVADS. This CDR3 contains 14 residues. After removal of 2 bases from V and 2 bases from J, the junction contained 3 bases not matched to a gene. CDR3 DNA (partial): TGTGCCAGCAGTGAGGAACAGGGGAACTCC. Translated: CASSEEQGNS. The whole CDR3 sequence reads CASSEEQGNSDYTF.

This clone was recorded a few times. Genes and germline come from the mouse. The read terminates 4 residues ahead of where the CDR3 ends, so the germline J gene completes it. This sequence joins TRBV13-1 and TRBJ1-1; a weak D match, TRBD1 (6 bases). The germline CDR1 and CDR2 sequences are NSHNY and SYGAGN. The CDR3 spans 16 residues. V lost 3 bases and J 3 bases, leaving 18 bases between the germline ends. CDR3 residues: CASSGLGGPLYTEVFF. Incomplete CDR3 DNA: TGTGCCAGCAGTGGCCTGGGGGGCCCCCTCTACACA.

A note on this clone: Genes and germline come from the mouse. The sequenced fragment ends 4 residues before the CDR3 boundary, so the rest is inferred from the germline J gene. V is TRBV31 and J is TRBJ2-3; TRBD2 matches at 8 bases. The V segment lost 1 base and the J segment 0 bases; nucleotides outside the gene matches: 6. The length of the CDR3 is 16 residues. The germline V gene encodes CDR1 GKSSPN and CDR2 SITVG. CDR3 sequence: CAWSPPGLASAETLYF. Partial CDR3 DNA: TGTGCCTGGAGTCCTCCGGGACTGGCTAGTGCAGAA.

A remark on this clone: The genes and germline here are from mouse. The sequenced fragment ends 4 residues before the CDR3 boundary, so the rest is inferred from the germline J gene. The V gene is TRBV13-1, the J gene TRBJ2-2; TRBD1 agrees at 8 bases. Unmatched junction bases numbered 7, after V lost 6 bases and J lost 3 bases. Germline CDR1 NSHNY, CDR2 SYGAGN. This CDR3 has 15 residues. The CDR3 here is CASNQGAWDTGQLYF. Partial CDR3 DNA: TGTGCCAGCAACCAGGGGGCATGGGACACCGGG.